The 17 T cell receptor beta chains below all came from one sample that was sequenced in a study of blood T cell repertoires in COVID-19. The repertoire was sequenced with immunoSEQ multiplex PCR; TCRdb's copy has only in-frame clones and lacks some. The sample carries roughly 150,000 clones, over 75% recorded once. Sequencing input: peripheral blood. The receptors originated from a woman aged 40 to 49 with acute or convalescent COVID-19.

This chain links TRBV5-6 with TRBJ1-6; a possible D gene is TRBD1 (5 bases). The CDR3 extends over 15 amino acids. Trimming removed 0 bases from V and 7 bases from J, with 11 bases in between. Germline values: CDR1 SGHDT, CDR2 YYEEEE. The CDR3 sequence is CASSLDQGLNSPLHF. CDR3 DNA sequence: TGTGCCAGCAGCTTGGACCAGGGATTAAATTCACCCCTCCACTTT.

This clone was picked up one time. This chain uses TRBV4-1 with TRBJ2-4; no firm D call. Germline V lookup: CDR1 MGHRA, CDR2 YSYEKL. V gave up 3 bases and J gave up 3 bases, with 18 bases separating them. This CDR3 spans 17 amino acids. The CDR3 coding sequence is TGCGCCAGCAGCCATTCATCAATGACACCAGACAAAAACATTCAGTACTTC. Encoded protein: CASSHSSMTPDKNIQYF.

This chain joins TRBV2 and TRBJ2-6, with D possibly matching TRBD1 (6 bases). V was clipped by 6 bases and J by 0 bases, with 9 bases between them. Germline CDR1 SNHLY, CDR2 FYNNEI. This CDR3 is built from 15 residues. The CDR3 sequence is CASSLGHSGANVLTF. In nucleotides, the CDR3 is TGTGCCAGCAGCCTGGGACACTCTGGGGCCAACGTCCTGACTTTC.

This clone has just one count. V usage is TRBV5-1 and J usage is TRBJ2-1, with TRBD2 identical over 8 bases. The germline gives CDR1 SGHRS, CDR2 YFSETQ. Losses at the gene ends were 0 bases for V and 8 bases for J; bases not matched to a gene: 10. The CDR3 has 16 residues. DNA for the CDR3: TGCGCCAGCAGCTTGGCCTTAGCGGGAACGAACGATGAGCAGTTCTTC. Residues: CASSLALAGTNDEQFF.

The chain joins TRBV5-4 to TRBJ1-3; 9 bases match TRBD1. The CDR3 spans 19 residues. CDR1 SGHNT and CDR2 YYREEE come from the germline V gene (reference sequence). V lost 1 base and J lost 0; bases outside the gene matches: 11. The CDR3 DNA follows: TGTGCCAGCAGCTTGAAGGGACAGGGTCCCTACCACTCTGGAAACACCATATATTTT. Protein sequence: CASSLKGQGPYHSGNTIYF.

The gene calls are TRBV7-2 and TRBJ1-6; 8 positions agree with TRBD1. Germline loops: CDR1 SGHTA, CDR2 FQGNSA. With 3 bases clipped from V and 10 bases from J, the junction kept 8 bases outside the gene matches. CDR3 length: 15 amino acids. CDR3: CASSFTGGEGSPLHF. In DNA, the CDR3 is TGTGCCAGCAGCTTCACAGGGGGTGAGGGATCACCCCTCCACTTT.

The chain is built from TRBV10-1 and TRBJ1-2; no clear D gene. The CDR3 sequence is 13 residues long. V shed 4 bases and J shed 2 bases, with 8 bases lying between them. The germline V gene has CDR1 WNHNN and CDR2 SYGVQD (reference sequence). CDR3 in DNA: TGCGCCAGCAGTGTTTGGCCCAACTATGGCTACACCTTC. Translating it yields CASSVWPNYGYTF.

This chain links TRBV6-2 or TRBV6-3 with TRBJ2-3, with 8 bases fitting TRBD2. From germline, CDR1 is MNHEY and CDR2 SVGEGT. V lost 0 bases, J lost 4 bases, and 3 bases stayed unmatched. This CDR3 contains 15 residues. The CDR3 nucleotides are TGTGCCAGCAGTTACTCTCGGGGGGGCGCAGATACGCAGTATTTT. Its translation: CASSYSRGGADTQYF.

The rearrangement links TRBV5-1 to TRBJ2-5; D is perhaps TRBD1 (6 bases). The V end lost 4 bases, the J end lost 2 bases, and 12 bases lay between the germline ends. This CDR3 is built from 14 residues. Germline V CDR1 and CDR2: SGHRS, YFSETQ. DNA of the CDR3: TGCGCCAGCAGCACCTTAGACAGGCAAGAGACCCAGTACTTC. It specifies CASSTLDRQETQYF.

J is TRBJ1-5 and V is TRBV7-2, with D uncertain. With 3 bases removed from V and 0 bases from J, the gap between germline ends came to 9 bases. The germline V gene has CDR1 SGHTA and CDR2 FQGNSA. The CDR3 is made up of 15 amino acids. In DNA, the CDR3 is TGTGCCAGCAGCTTTCTGGGAGATAGCAATCAGCCCCAGCATTTT. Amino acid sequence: CASSFLGDSNQPQHF.

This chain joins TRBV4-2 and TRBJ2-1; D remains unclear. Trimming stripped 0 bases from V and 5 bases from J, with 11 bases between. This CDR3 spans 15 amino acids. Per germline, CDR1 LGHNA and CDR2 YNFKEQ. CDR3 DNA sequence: TGTGCCAGCAGCCAAGATAGGCAGGATCACAATGAGCAGTTCTTC. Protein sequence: CASSQDRQDHNEQFF.

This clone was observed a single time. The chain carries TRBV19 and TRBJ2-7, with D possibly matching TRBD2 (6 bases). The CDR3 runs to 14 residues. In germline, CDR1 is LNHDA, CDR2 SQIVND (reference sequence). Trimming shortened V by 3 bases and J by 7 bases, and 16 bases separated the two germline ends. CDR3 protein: CASSIPDGSGEQYF. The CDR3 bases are TGTGCCAGTAGTATCCCGGACGGGAGTGGGGAGCAGTACTTC.

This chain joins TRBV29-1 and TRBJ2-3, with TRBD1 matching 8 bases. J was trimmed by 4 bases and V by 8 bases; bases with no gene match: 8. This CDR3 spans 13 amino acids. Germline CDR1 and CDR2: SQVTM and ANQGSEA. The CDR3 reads CSTGQGQADTQYF. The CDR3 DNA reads TGCAGCACCGGACAGGGTCAGGCAGATACGCAGTATTTT.

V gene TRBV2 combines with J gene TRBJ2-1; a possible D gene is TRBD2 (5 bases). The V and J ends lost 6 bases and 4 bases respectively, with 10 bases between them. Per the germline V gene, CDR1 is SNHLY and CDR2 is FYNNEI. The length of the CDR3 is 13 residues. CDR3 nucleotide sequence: TGTGCCAGCAGCCTTACTAGTTACAATGAGCAGTTCTTC. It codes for CASSLTSYNEQFF.

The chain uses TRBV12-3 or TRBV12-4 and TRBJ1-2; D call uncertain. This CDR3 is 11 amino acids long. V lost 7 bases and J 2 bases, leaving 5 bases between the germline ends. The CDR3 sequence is CASTQNYGYTF. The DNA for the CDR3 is TGTGCCAGCACCCAGAACTATGGCTACACCTTC.

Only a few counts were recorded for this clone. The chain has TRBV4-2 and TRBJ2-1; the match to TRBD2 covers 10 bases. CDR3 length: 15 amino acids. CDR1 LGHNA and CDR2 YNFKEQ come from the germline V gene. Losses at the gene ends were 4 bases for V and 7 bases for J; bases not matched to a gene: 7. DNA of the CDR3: TGTGCCAGCAGCCGACTAAGCGGGGGGGTAAATGAGCAGTTCTTC. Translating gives CASSRLSGGVNEQFF.

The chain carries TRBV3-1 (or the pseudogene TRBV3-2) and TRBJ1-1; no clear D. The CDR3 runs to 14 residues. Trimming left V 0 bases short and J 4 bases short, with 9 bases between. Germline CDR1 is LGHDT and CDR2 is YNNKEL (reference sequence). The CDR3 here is CASSQDYRVTEAFF. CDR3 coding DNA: TGTGCCAGCAGCCAAGATTACCGGGTCACTGAAGCTTTCTTT.